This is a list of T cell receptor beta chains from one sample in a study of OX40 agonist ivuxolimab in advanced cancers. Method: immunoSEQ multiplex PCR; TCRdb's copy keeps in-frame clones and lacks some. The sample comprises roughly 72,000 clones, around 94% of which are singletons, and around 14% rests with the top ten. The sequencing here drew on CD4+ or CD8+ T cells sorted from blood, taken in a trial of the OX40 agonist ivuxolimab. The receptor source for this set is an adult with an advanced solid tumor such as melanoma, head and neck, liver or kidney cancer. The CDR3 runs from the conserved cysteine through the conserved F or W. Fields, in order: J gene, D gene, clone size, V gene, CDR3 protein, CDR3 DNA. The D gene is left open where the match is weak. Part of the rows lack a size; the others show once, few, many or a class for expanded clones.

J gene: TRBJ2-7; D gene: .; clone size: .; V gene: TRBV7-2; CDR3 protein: CASSLYGGGPHEQYF; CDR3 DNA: TGTGCCAGCAGCCTCTATGGGGGGGGGCCCCACGAGCAGTACTTC
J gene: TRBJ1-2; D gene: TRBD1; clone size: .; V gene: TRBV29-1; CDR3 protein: CSVDSPSDRGYGYTF; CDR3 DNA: TGCAGCGTTGATAGCCCCTCTGACAGGGGCTATGGCTACACCTTC
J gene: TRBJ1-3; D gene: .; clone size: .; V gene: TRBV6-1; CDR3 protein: CASGWPDSGNTIYF; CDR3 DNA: TGTGCCAGCGGCTGGCCGGACTCTGGAAACACCATATATTTT
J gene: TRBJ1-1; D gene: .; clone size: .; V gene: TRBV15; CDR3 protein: CATSSGGGPEAFF; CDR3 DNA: TGTGCCACCAGCAGTGGGGGGGGTCCTGAAGCTTTCTTT
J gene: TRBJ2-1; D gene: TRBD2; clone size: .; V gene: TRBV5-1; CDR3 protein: CASSLRTSGRGREQFF; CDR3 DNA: TGCGCCAGCAGCTTACGGACTAGCGGGAGGGGGCGTGAGCAGTTCTTC
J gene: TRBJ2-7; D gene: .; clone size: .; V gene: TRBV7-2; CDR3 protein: CASSLPGRSYEQYF; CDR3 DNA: TGTGCCAGCAGCTTGCCGGGGAGGAGCTACGAGCAGTACTTC
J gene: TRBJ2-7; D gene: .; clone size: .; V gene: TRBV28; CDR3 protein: CASSLSLIWEQYF; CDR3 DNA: TGTGCCAGCAGTCTGTCGTTGATCTGGGAGCAGTACTTC
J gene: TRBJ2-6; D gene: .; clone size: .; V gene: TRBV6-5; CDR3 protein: CASSYGTGSGANVLTF; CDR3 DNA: TGTGCCAGCAGTTATGGAACGGGGTCTGGGGCCAACGTCCTGACTTTC
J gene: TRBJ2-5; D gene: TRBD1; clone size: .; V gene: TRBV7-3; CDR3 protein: CASSPGQGNRETQYF; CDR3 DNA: TGTGCCAGCAGCCCCGGACAGGGGAATAGGGAGACCCAGTACTTC
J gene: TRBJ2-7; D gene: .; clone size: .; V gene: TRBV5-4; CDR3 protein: CASSLRGGLLGQYF; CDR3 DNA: TGTGCCAGCAGCTTGCGGGGCGGTCTCCTAGGGCAGTACTTC
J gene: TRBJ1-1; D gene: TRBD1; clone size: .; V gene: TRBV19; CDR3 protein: CASALGTGGPEAFF; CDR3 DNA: TGTGCCAGCGCGCTGGGGACAGGGGGCCCTGAAGCTTTCTTT
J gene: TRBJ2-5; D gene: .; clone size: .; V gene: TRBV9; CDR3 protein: CASSAVGALQETQYF; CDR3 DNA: TGTGCCAGCAGCGCCGTGGGGGCTTTGCAAGAGACCCAGTACTTC
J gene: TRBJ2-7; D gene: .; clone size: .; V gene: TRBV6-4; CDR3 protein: CASSDAARDKASYEQYF; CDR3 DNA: TGTGCCAGCAGTGACGCTGCCCGGGACAAAGCCTCCTACGAGCAGTACTTC
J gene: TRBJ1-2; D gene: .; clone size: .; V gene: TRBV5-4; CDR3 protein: CASSGQSIGIYGYTF; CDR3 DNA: TGTGCCAGCAGCGGCCAGTCAATCGGTATTTACGGCTACACCTTC
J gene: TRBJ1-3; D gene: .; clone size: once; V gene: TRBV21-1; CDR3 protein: CASSIPGQGFAGNTIYF; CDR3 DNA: TGTGCCAGCAGCATCCCGGGACAGGGGTTTGCTGGAAACACCATATATTTT
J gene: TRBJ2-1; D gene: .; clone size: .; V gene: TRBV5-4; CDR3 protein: CASSVGGMRPQFF; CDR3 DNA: TGTGCCAGCAGCGTGGGGGGTATGAGGCCGCAGTTCTTC
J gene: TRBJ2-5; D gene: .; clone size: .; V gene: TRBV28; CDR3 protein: CASNPTEYQETQYF; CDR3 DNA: TGTGCCAGCAATCCGACAGAGTACCAAGAGACCCAGTACTTC
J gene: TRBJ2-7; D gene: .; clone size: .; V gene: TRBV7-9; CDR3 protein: CASSLALEQYF; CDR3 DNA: TGTGCCAGCAGCTTAGCTCTCGAGCAGTACTTC
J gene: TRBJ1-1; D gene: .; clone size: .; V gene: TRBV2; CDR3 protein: CASSVPLREVNTEAFF; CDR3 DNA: TGTGCCAGCAGTGTGCCCCTCAGGGAGGTGAACACTGAAGCTTTCTTT
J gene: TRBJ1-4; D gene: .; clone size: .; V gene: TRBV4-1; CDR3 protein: CASSQERRTTNEKLFF; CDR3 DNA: TGCGCCAGCAGCCAAGAAAGGAGAACAACTAATGAAAAACTGTTTTTT
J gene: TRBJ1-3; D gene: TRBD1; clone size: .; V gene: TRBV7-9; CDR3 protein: CASSSMTGGSSGNTIYF; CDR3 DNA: TGTGCCAGCAGCTCGATGACAGGGGGGAGCTCTGGAAACACCATATATTTT
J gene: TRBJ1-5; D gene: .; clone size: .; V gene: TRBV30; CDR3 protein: CAWSSHPCSGKGVVQPQHF; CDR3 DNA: TGTGCCTGGAGTAGTCATCCGTGTAGTGGGAAGGGCGTGGTTCAGCCCCAGCATTTT
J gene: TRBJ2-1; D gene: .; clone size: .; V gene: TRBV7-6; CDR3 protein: CASSSGLGPLNEQFF; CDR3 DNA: TGTGCCAGCAGCTCCGGACTGGGACCCTTGAATGAGCAGTTCTTC
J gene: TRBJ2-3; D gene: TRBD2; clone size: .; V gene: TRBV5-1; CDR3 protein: CASSKGTRGADTQYF; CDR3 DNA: TGCGCCAGCAGCAAAGGGACTAGAGGTGCAGATACGCAGTATTTT
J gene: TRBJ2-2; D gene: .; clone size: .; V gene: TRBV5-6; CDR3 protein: CASSFPGVYTGELFF; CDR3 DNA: TGTGCCAGCAGCTTTCCGGGAGTGTACACCGGGGAGCTGTTTTTT
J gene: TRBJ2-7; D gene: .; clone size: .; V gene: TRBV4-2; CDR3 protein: CASSQVGGAEQYF; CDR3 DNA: TGTGCCAGCAGCCAAGTAGGAGGGGCCGAGCAGTACTTC
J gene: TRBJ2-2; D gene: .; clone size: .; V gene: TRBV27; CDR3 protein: CASSPGPNTGELFF; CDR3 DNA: TGTGCCAGCAGTCCAGGACCGAACACCGGGGAGCTGTTTTTT
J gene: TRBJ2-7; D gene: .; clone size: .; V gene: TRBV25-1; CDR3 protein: CASSEGWGGYEQYF; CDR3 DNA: TGTGCCAGCAGTGAAGGATGGGGCGGGTACGAGCAGTACTTC
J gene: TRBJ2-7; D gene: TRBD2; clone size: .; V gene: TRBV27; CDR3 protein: CASSLNPGTSGGHEQYF; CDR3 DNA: TGTGCCAGCAGTCTCAACCCAGGGACTAGCGGGGGGCATGAGCAGTACTTC
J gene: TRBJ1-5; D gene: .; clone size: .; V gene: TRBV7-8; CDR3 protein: CASSPGQPSNQPQHF; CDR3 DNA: TGTGCCAGCAGCCCGGGCCAGCCCAGCAATCAGCCCCAGCATTTT
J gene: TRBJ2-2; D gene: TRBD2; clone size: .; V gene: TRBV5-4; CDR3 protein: CASSLWGGTGELFF; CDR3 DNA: TGTGCCAGCAGCCTGTGGGGGGGCACCGGGGAGCTGTTTTTT
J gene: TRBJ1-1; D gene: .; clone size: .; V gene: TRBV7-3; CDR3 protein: CASSSTGHPNTEAFF; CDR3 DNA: TGTGCCAGCAGCTCCACGGGACACCCGAACACTGAAGCTTTCTTT
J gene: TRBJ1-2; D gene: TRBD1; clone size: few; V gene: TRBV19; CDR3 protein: CASSIGRGPPYGGYTF; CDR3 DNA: TGTGCCAGTAGTATTGGCAGGGGGCCCCCCTATGGTGGCTACACCTTC
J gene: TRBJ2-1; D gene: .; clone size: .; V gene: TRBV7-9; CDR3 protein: CASRNSGRGEQFF; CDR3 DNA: TGTGCCAGCAGGAATAGCGGAAGGGGTGAGCAGTTCTTC
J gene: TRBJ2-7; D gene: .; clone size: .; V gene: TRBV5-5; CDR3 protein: CASSLSLGSSYEQYF; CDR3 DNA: TGTGCCAGCAGCTTGTCCCTTGGGAGCTCCTACGAGCAGTACTTC
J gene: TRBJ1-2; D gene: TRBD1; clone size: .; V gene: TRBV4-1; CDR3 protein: CASSPRDSAVGEF; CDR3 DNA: TGCGCCAGCAGCCCCCGGGACAGCGCGGTCGGGGAATTC
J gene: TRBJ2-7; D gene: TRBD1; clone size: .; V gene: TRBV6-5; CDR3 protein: CASKTGGSYEQYF; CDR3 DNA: TGTGCCAGCAAGACAGGGGGCTCCTACGAGCAGTACTTC
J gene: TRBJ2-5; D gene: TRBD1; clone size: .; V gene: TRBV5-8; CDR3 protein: CASSFPPGTGQGSRETQYF; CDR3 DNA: TGTGCCAGCAGCTTCCCCCCGGGGACAGGGCAGGGATCGAGAGAGACCCAGTACTTC
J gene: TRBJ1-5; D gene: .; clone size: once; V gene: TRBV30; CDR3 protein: CAWGYEANQPQHF; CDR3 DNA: TGTGCCTGGGGGTATGAGGCCAATCAGCCCCAGCATTTT
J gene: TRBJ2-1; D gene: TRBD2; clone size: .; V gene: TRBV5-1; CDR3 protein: CASSFGGGPGNEQFF; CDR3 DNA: TGCGCCAGCAGCTTCGGGGGAGGGCCGGGCAATGAGCAGTTCTTC
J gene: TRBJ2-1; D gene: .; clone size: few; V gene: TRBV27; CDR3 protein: CASSPSGDEQFF; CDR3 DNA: TGTGCCAGCAGTCCTAGTGGGGATGAGCAGTTCTTC
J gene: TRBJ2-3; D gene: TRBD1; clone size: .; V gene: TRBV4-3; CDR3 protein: CASSPSSGQGAADTQYF; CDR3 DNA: TGCGCCAGCAGCCCGAGTTCGGGACAGGGGGCAGCGGATACGCAGTATTTT
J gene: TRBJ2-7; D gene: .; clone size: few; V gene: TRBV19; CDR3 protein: CASRGDEQYF; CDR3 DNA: TGTGCCAGTAGGGGCGACGAGCAGTACTTC
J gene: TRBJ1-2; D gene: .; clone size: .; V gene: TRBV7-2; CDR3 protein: CASSLAGGPSNYGYTF; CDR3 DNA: TGTGCCAGCAGCCTGGCGGGGGGTCCCTCCAACTATGGCTACACCTTC
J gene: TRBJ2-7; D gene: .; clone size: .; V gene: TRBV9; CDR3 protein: CASSETEVAYEQYF; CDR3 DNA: TGTGCCAGCAGTGAGACGGAAGTAGCCTACGAGCAGTACTTC
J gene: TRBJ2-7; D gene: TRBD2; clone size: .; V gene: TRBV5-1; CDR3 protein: CASSLGDYPYEQYF; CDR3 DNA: TGCGCCAGCAGCTTGGGGGACTACCCCTACGAGCAGTACTTC
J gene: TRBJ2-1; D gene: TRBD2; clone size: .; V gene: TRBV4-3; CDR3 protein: CASSLGTSNEQFF; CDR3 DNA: TGCGCCAGCAGCCTCGGGACTAGCAATGAGCAGTTCTTC
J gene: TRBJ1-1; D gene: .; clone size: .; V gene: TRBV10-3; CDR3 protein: CAISPGYLNTEAFF; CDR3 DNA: TGTGCCATCAGTCCAGGGTACCTGAACACTGAAGCTTTCTTT
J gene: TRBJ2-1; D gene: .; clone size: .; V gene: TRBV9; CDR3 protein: CASSPAGAHPYNEQFF; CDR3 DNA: TGTGCCAGCAGCCCTGCAGGCGCCCACCCCTACAATGAGCAGTTCTTC
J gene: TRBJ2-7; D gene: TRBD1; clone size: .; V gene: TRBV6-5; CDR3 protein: CASRHGQGTHYEQYF; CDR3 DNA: TGTGCCAGCAGACACGGACAGGGGACCCACTACGAGCAGTACTTC
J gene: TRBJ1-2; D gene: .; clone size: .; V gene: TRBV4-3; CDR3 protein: CASSQEGGGLYGYTF; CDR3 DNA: TGCGCCAGCAGCCAAGAGGGGGGAGGGCTCTATGGCTACACCTTC
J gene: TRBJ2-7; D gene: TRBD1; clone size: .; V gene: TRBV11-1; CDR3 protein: CASSPYSGTGNYEQYF; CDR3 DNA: TGTGCCAGCAGCCCCTACTCCGGGACAGGGAACTACGAGCAGTACTTC
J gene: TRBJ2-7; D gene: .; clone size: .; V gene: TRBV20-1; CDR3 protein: CSARRGYEQYF; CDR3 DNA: TGCAGTGCTAGAAGGGGCTACGAGCAGTACTTC